This T cell receptor beta chain is from a study of cytomegalovirus exposure and HLA in healthy donors. Whole-study context: There were approximately 400 genotyped donors. Of these, 75% to 85% fell in the genetic ancestry cluster associated with self-reported Caucasian donors. General study findings and limits: Some public TCRs appeared in many individuals, while most sequences were rare. Analysis performed later showed TCR beta chains linked to HLA being more clonally expanded than equally common others.

PCR amplification relied on 60 Vbeta primers (plus 13 Jbeta primers). The data were produced by immunoSEQ multiplex PCR, yet TCRdb's version contains in-frame clones alone and is incomplete. The sample includes around 100,000 clones, approximately 73% of them seen just once. Concerning this clone: What it binds is unknown.

This CDR3 has 15 amino acids. Germline-derived CDR1 and CDR2 are LNHDA and SQIVND (reference sequence). V was pared by 7 bases and J by 8 bases, with 16 bases of the junction left unmatched. The material sequenced was PBMCs. The sequence derives from a middle-aged man in good health and CMV-seronegative. The rearrangement uses TRBV19 and TRBJ1-2, with 7 bases identical to TRBD1. The CDR3 is CASTDLIQGRNGYTF. The CDR3 DNA reads as TGTGCCAGTACCGATTTAATACAGGGGAGGAACGGCTACACCTTC. The variable domain in full, with the rest retrieved from reference TRBV19 and TRBJ1-2, is DGGITQSPKYLFRKEGQNVTLSCEQNLNHDAMYWYRQDPGQGLRLIYYSQIVNDFQKGDIAEGYSVSREKKESFPLTVTSAQKNPTAFYLCASTDLIQGRNGYTFGSGTRLTVV.